This TCR beta chain was recorded in a study of vaccination and CD4 T cells after COVID-19. Overall study results and limits: Looking at convalescent patients, a median around 90% of reactive clones were present only post-vaccination. Analysis covered relatively few convalescent patients and lacked any early post-infection timepoints.

The Oncomine TCR Beta short-read assay was applied to DNA of cultured CD4+ T cells. Each CDR3 protein is one row after TCRdb ran MiXCR on the PCR reads. The repertoire includes about 10,000 distinct CDR3 sequences, less than 55% of them detected once, and 34% sits in the top ten. This CDR3 has 13 residues. Unmatched junction bases numbered 1, after V lost 1 base and J lost 5 bases. The germline CDR1 and CDR2 sequences are GTSNPN and SVGIG (reference sequence). Noted treatment: approximately nine-day PBMC culture with coronavirus spike peptide pools or control peptides (ViraFEST assay). ViraFEST sequenced TCRs after peptide-pool expansion of antigen-specific T cells. Spanning March to December 2020, the positive PCR dates came before US Alpha, Beta and Delta variants. In its sample, this clonotype is medium-sized. The antigen remains unidentified.

This sequence joins TRBV30 and TRBJ1-5, with TRBD1 matching 8 bases. This TCR came from a human donor who had recovered from COVID-19. The source material was CD4+ T cells from blood, cultured in vitro. The CDR3 sequence is CAWSGQGYQPQHF. The CDR3 coding sequence is TGTGCCTGGAGTGGACAGGGGTATCAGCCCCAGCATTTT.